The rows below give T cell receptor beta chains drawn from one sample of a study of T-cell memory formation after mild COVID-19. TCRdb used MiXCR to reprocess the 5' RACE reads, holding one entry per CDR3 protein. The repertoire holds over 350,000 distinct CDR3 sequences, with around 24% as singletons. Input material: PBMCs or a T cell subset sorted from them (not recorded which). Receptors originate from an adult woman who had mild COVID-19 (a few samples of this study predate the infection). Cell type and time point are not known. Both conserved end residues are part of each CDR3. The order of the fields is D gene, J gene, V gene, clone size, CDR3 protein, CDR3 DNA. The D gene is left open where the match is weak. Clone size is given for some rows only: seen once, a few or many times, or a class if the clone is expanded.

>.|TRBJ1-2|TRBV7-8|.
CASSLAALYGYTF
TGTGCCAGCAGCTTAGCCGCGCTGTATGGCTACACCTTC
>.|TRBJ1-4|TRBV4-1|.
CASSPGGVVEKLFF
TGCGCCAGCAGTCCGGGGGGGGTTGTGGAAAAACTGTTTTTT
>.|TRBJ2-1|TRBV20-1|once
CSASSRTPGDNEQFF
TGCAGTGCTAGTAGCAGAACTCCCGGAGACAATGAGCAGTTCTTC
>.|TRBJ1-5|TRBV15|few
CATSMWGDNQPQHF
TGTGCCACCAGCATGTGGGGGGACAATCAGCCCCAGCATTTT
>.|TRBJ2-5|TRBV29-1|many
CSVRGPLQETQYF
TGCAGCGTCAGGGGTCCCCTCCAAGAGACCCAGTACTTC
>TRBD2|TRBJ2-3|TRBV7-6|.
CASSLGGLAGDTQYF
TGTGCCAGCAGCTTAGGGGGACTAGCGGGAGATACGCAGTATTTT
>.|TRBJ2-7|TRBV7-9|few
CASTPDSSYEQYF
TGTGCCAGCACCCCGGACAGTTCCTACGAGCAGTACTTC
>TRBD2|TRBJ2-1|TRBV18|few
CASSPGLAGSSYNEQFF
TGTGCCAGCTCACCGGGACTAGCGGGGAGCTCCTACAATGAGCAGTTCTTC
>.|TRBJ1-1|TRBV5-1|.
CASSLQEFTEAFF
TGCGCCAGCAGCTTACAGGAATTCACTGAAGCTTTCTTT
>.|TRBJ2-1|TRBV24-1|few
CATSDLRSTGNNEQFF
TGTGCCACCAGTGATTTGCGTTCTACTGGAAACAATGAGCAGTTCTTC
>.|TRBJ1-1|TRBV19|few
CASSIGAIRDTEAFF
TGTGCCAGTAGTATAGGGGCTATAAGGGACACTGAAGCTTTCTTT
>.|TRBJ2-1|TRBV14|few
CASSPDYYNEQFF
TGTGCCAGCAGCCCGGACTATTACAATGAGCAGTTCTTC
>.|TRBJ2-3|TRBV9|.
CASSVGGMYTDTQYF
TGTGCCAGCAGCGTAGGCGGGATGTACACAGATACGCAGTATTTT
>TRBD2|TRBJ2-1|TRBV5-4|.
CASSLVRGGQDEQFF
TGTGCCAGCAGCTTGGTGCGGGGGGGCCAGGATGAGCAGTTCTTC
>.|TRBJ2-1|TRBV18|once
CASSPLGAHNEQFF
TGTGCCAGCTCACCTCTTGGTGCTCACAATGAGCAGTTCTTC
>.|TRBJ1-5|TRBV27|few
CASKGLNQPQHF
TGTGCCAGCAAGGGGCTAAATCAGCCCCAGCATTTT
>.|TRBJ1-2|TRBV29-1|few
CSVPDAGFANYGYTF
TGCAGCGTCCCAGATGCAGGGTTTGCTAACTATGGCTACACCTTC
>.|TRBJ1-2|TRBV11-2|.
CASRTLRERGRGGYTF
TGTGCCAGCAGGACACTAAGGGAGAGGGGGAGAGGTGGCTACACCTTC
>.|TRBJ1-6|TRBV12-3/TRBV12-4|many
CASSPTGGRTENSPLHF
TGTGCCAGCAGTCCCACCGGGGGGAGGACGGAGAATTCACCCCTCCACTTT
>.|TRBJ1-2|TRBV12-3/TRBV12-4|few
CAITRSAYGYTF
TGTGCCATCACGAGGTCCGCTTATGGCTACACCTTC
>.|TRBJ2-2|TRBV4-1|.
CASSQDVRGVAGELFF
TGCGCCAGCAGCCAAGATGTGCGGGGAGTCGCCGGGGAGCTGTTTTTT